A single sample gave rise to the 18 T cell receptor beta chains below, sequenced in a study of Ad26.COV2.S vaccination and SARS-CoV-2 variants. Noted treatment: 15 to 20 received Ad26.COV2.S at low or high dose, single or two shots; roughly five received placebo; per-sample allocation not given. At day 63 after the first vaccine or placebo injection, samples were drawn. Sequenced by immunoSEQ multiplex PCR; TCRdb stores in-frame clones only, minus some. The sample yields 300,000 to 350,000 clones, roughly nine tenths seen once. This material consisted of peripheral blood, taken in a trial of Ad26.COV2.S vaccine versus placebo. The receptors stem from a person aged 18 to 65 who received the Ad26.COV2.S COVID-19 vaccine or a placebo.

The chain is built from TRBV7-9 and TRBJ1-1; D gene unclear. The CDR3 covers 13 residues. The V end lost 3 bases, the J end lost 5 bases, and 10 bases lay between the germline ends. Germline-derived CDR1 and CDR2 are SEHNR and FQNEAQ (reference sequence). The CDR3: CASSFTSATEAFF. The DNA for the CDR3 is TGTGCCAGCAGCTTTACAAGTGCTACTGAAGCTTTCTTT.

CDR3 loop: CASSETGLNTEAFF. Written as DNA, the CDR3 is TGTGCCAGCAGTGAGACAGGGCTGAACACTGAAGCTTTCTTT. V gene TRBV25-1 combines with J gene TRBJ1-1, with TRBD1 matching 7 bases. J was trimmed by 0 bases and V by 3 bases; bases with no gene match: 1. The germline V gene has CDR1 MGHDK and CDR2 SYGVNS. The CDR3 extends over 14 amino acids.

V usage is TRBV30 and J usage is TRBJ1-2; 7 positions agree with TRBD1. J was trimmed by 5 bases and V by 4 bases; bases with no gene match: 19. Germline values: CDR1 GTSNPN, CDR2 SVGIG (reference sequence). This CDR3 has 17 amino acids. CDR3 nucleotides: TGTGCCTGGATCTGGGGACAATTCGGGACAGCTGGATATGGCTACACCTTC. Translation: CAWIWGQFGTAGYGYTF.

The CDR3 spells CASSRQTGDDYEQYF. The CDR3 DNA reads TGTGCCAGCAGCCGCCAGACAGGGGATGACTACGAGCAGTACTTC. The chain joins TRBV4-2 to TRBJ2-7, with 8 bases lining up with TRBD1. J was trimmed by 3 bases and V by 4 bases; bases with no gene match: 8. The CDR3 has 15 amino acids. Germline CDR1 LGHNA, CDR2 YNFKEQ.

The chain employs TRBV7-2 and TRBJ1-6; 8 bases are a match to TRBD1. The J segment lost 8 bases and the V segment lost 8 bases, leaving 8 bases of the junction unmatched. Germline-derived CDR1 and CDR2 are SGHTA and FQGNSA. The CDR3 sequence is 14 residues long. CDR3 in amino acids: CASLAGQVYSPLHF. The DNA for the CDR3 is TGTGCCAGCTTGGCGGGACAGGTTTATTCACCCCTCCACTTT.

The V gene is TRBV25-1, the J gene TRBJ2-3; no definite D call. Germline CDR1 MGHDK, CDR2 SYGVNS. With 8 bases removed from V and 2 bases from J, the gap between germline ends came to 17 bases. This CDR3 contains 15 residues. The chain's CDR3 is CASHASADNTDTQYF. The CDR3 coding sequence is TGTGCCAGCCACGCGTCGGCAGACAACACAGATACGCAGTATTTT.

CDR3: CASSLGGWTGSNTGELFF. The CDR3 nucleotides read TGCGCCAGCAGCTTGGGGGGTTGGACAGGCTCGAACACCGGGGAGCTGTTTTTT. The genes are TRBV5-1 and TRBJ2-2; 7 nucleotides line up with TRBD1. From germline, CDR1 is SGHRS and CDR2 YFSETQ. The CDR3 contains 18 residues. The J segment lost 0 bases and the V segment lost 0 bases, leaving 8 bases of the junction unmatched.

The chain uses TRBV2 and TRBJ1-1; D ambiguous. CDR3 length: 16 residues. CDR1 and CDR2 (germline): SNHLY, FYNNEI. V was cut by 3 bases and J by 6 bases, with 20 bases left in between. In DNA, the CDR3 is TGTGCCAGCAGTGAGAGATCTTATAGGAGTGGGTCTGAAGCTTTCTTT. Protein: CASSERSYRSGSEAFF.

This clone is a singleton in its sample. The rearrangement joins TRBV6-2 or TRBV6-3 to TRBJ1-2; D remains ambiguous. This CDR3 spans 15 amino acids. Trimming shortened V by 0 bases and J by 6 bases, and 14 bases separated the two germline ends. Germline V lookup: CDR1 MNHEY, CDR2 SVGEGT. CDR3 sequence reads: CASSYSPGSLDGYTF. CDR3 bases: TGTGCCAGCAGTTACTCACCAGGCTCCCTTGATGGCTACACCTTC.

The chain has TRBV11-2 and TRBJ2-3; 11 nucleotides match TRBD2. Germline CDR1 SGHAT, CDR2 FQNNGV. The V gene end was trimmed by 5 bases and the J gene end by 0 bases; junction bases not matched to a gene: 7. The CDR3 runs to 17 residues. CDR3 sequence reads: CASSQGTSGPSTDTQYF. The DNA of the CDR3 is TGTGCCAGCAGCCAAGGGACTAGCGGACCTAGCACAGATACGCAGTATTTT.

J is TRBJ2-3 and V is TRBV11-3; D gene unclear. Germline lookup yields CDR1 SGHNT and CDR2 YENEEA. This CDR3 contains 14 residues. Deletions cut 1 base from V and 1 base from J, with 6 bases between. CDR3 amino acids: CASSLGIGTDTQYF. CDR3 DNA: TGTGCCAGCAGCTTAGGTATCGGCACAGATACGCAGTATTTT. Full variable domain (rest looked up from reference TRBV11-3 and TRBJ2-3): EAGVVQSPRYKIIEKKQPVAFWCNPISGHNTLYWYLQNLGQGPELLIRYENEEAVDDSQLPKDRFSAERLKGVDSTLKIQPAELGDSAVYLCASSLGIGTDTQYFGPGTRLTVL.

The chain employs TRBV7-2 and TRBJ2-1; 7 positions agree with TRBD1. CDR1 SGHTA and CDR2 FQGNSA come from the germline V gene. Losses at the gene ends were 4 bases for V and 10 bases for J; bases not matched to a gene: 10. The CDR3 is 14 residues long. The CDR3 DNA is TGTGCCAGCAGCTCACGGGACAGCCCTGGGGAGCAGTTCTTC. Amino acid sequence: CASSSRDSPGEQFF.

The rearrangement joins TRBV7-2 to TRBJ2-7, with no clear D. This CDR3 spans 13 amino acids. V lost 2 bases and J lost 2, with 7 bases in between. From germline, CDR1 is SGHTA and CDR2 FQGNSA. The DNA of the CDR3 is TGTGCCAGCAGCTTAAAGGGCACCTACGAGCAGTACTTC. Protein sequence: CASSLKGTYEQYF.

The chain recombines TRBV6-6 with TRBJ1-5, with a weak D call TRBD1 (6 bases). This CDR3 spans 12 amino acids. Trimming removed 5 bases at V and 9 bases at J, with 11 bases between. The germline CDR1 and CDR2 sequences are MNHNY and SVGAGI (reference sequence). The CDR3 sequence: CASSQTGLPQHF. The DNA for the CDR3 is TGTGCCAGCAGTCAGACAGGTCTGCCCCAGCATTTT.

The rearrangement joins TRBV7-2 to TRBJ2-5; TRBD2 agrees at 16 bases. This CDR3 contains 16 residues. With 5 bases clipped from V and 5 bases from J, the junction kept 5 bases outside the gene matches. The germline gives CDR1 SGHTA, CDR2 FQGNSA. The CDR3 DNA follows: TGTGCCAGCAGCCTAGGGACTAGCGGGGGGGCGGAGACCCAGTACTTC. It specifies CASSLGTSGGAETQYF.

This clone was recorded only once. V is TRBV4-3 and J is TRBJ1-2, with 9 bases identical to TRBD1. J gave up 2 bases and V 4 bases, and 8 bases lay outside the gene matches. The germline V gene encodes CDR1 LGHNA and CDR2 YSLEER. This CDR3 is 16 amino acids long. The CDR3 DNA follows: TGCGCCAGCAGCCCCAACCCCGGACAGGGGAACTATGGCTACACCTTC. As protein: CASSPNPGQGNYGYTF.

This chain links TRBV5-5 with TRBJ1-2; D ambiguous. This CDR3 comprises 13 residues. V gave up 2 bases and J gave up 4 bases, with 9 bases separating them. Per germline, CDR1 SGHKS and CDR2 YYEKEE (reference sequence). The CDR3 DNA sequence: TGTGCCAGCAGCTTCCAGGATATCTATGGCTACACCTTC. This translates into CASSFQDIYGYTF.

This clone was seen only once. The CDR3 is CASSQDNLRNEQFF. CDR3 bases: TGTGCCAGCAGCCAAGATAATCTTCGCAATGAGCAGTTCTTC. V and J are TRBV3-1 (or the pseudogene TRBV3-2) and TRBJ2-1, with unresolved D. Looked up from germline, CDR1 is LGHDT and CDR2 is YNNKEL (reference sequence). The CDR3 length is 14 residues. Trimming cost V 0 bases and J 6 bases, with 9 bases left between them.